The rows below give T cell receptor beta chains drawn from one sample of a study of blood T cell repertoires in COVID-19. Repertoires were generated with immunoSEQ multiplex PCR, while TCRdb's copy carries only in-frame clones and drops some. The sample lists 350,000 to 450,000 clones, around 85% seen once, with 3.5% to 4% in the top ten. Sequenced material: peripheral blood. The origin of the receptors is a woman under 30 with acute or convalescent COVID-19. The conserved cysteine and the conserved F or W are not part of the CDR3 here.

length: 10; V: TRBV29-1; J: TRBJ1-2; CDR3: SVDTGNYGYT
length: 11; V: TRBV12-3/TRBV12-4; J: TRBJ1-1; CDR3: ASSLQGAVGAF
length: 14; V: TRBV7-9; J: TRBJ2-7; CDR3: ASSTPLSDSSDEQY
length: 9; V: TRBV20-1; J: TRBJ1-2; CDR3: SASGGSGYT
length: 15; V: TRBV5-4; J: TRBJ2-2; CDR3: ASSGFPPGQGPGELF
length: 11; V: TRBV5-1; J: TRBJ2-1; CDR3: ASSLWGGNEQF
length: 10; V: TRBV6-5; J: TRBJ1-1; CDR3: ASGVGQKKAF
length: 13; V: TRBV27; J: TRBJ1-4; CDR3: ASRQGFSTGEKLF
length: 10; V: TRBV12-3/TRBV12-4; J: TRBJ2-7; CDR3: ASSRGLVEQY
length: 14; V: TRBV11-1; J: TRBJ1-2; CDR3: ASSVSQGPLSYGYT
length: 13; V: TRBV6-5; J: TRBJ1-1; CDR3: ASSYSHRGRTEAF
length: 12; V: TRBV5-1; J: TRBJ2-1; CDR3: ASSLVPGYNEQF
length: 13; V: TRBV3-1/TRBV3-2; J: TRBJ1-6; CDR3: ASSLWDRDNSPLH
length: 14; V: TRBV3-1/TRBV3-2; J: TRBJ2-5; CDR3: ASSQELQGSEETQY
length: 14; V: TRBV7-3; J: TRBJ2-2; CDR3: ASSTSGGADTGELF
length: 15; V: TRBV19; J: TRBJ1-5; CDR3: ASRLGQGASSNQPQH
length: 13; V: TRBV6-5; J: TRBJ1-5; CDR3: ASGQPTGSNQPQH
length: 14; V: TRBV5-4; J: TRBJ1-1; CDR3: ASSPIPGGMNTEAF
length: 11; V: TRBV7-3; J: TRBJ1-2; CDR3: ASSPDRNYGYT
length: 15; V: TRBV11-2; J: TRBJ1-4; CDR3: ASSWRTGGRVDEKLF
length: 12; V: TRBV7-3; J: TRBJ1-2; CDR3: ASSQTAGPYGYT
length: 13; V: TRBV11-1; J: TRBJ2-5; CDR3: ASSLNGRTGETQY
length: 14; V: TRBV19; J: TRBJ1-5; CDR3: ASSIRGQGAHQPQH
length: 11; V: TRBV6-5; J: TRBJ2-7; CDR3: ASSRDRAYEQY
length: 11; V: TRBV19; J: TRBJ2-7; CDR3: ASSTTGSYEQY
length: 14; V: TRBV5-6; J: TRBJ2-1; CDR3: ASSPGQGALYNEQF
length: 14; V: TRBV10-1; J: TRBJ2-1; CDR3: ASSPAGTSGRGEQF
length: 12; V: TRBV28; J: TRBJ1-5; CDR3: ASSSSTRGQPQH
length: 14; V: TRBV7-2; J: TRBJ2-1; CDR3: ASSLTWASGDNEQF
length: 13; V: TRBV5-5; J: TRBJ2-7; CDR3: ASSPPGGLSYEQY
length: 14; V: TRBV6-1; J: TRBJ1-2; CDR3: ASSDRRTGGAYGYT
length: 12; V: TRBV9; J: TRBJ2-1; CDR3: ASSVGLAVNEQF
length: 13; V: TRBV10-3; J: TRBJ1-5; CDR3: AISDTEVGNQPQH
length: 13; V: TRBV6-5; J: TRBJ1-6; CDR3: ASSRGEGYNSPLH
length: 10; V: TRBV5-1; J: TRBJ1-1; CDR3: ASSLVNTEAF
length: 13; V: TRBV27; J: TRBJ1-6; CDR3: ASTPQGWDNSPLH
length: 13; V: TRBV2; J: TRBJ1-4; CDR3: ASTWTVPKNEKLF
length: 19; V: TRBV9; J: TRBJ2-6; CDR3: ASSVAVLAGANPSGANVLT
length: 13; V: TRBV5-1; J: TRBJ2-7; CDR3: ASSLTGPYEYEQY
length: 15; V: TRBV7-2; J: TRBJ2-3; CDR3: ASSLVGWGQSTDTQY
length: 18; V: TRBV9; J: TRBJ2-7; CDR3: ASSSQAGPPMGRDPYEQY
length: 12; V: TRBV5-4; J: TRBJ2-7; CDR3: ASSPRQGDSEQY
length: 14; V: TRBV13; J: TRBJ2-7; CDR3: ASSPRTSGAPYEQY
length: 10; V: TRBV28; J: TRBJ1-2; CDR3: AGSGTAVGYT
length: 11; V: TRBV9; J: TRBJ1-6; CDR3: ASSTVDNSPLH
length: 13; V: TRBV28; J: TRBJ1-6; CDR3: ASSVILGRGSPLH
length: 16; V: TRBV11-2; J: TRBJ2-5; CDR3: ASSSTSGGPTFGETQY
length: 10; V: TRBV28; J: TRBJ1-4; CDR3: ASSLFKRELF
length: 13; V: TRBV28; J: TRBJ1-3; CDR3: ASSTPQGSGNTIY
length: 12; V: TRBV10-2; J: TRBJ1-5; CDR3: ASTPDSSNQPQH
length: 12; V: TRBV19; J: TRBJ2-2; CDR3: ASSTSRLPGELF
length: 19; V: TRBV7-6; J: TRBJ2-7; CDR3: ASSLERGVFSGRKSSYEQY
length: 11; V: TRBV9; J: TRBJ1-2; CDR3: ASSVYEDYGYT
length: 12; V: TRBV7-8; J: TRBJ2-7; CDR3: ASSLTQGPYEQY
length: 12; V: TRBV28; J: TRBJ1-1; CDR3: ASRGPGGDTEAF